Listed here is a single T cell receptor (beta chain). Per the germline V gene, CDR1 is DFQATT and CDR2 is SNEGSKA (reference sequence). This CDR3 region has 11 residues. The V gene lost 5 bases and the J gene lost 6 bases, with 7 bases spanning the gap. Primers: 60 Vbeta forward and 13 Jbeta reverse. TCRdb's copy holds only in-frame clones and misses some; the assay was immunoSEQ multiplex PCR. The table has nearly 200,000 clones, 82% seen once. The sample originates from a study of cytomegalovirus exposure and HLA in healthy donors. The chain links TRBV20-1 to TRBJ1-4, with D hard to call. The specimen was PBMCs. The TCR was taken from a boy between 2 and 15 years old in good health and CMV-seronegative. CDR3 in DNA: TGCAGTGCTTCCACAGATGAAAAACTGTTTTTT. Residues: CSASTDEKLFF.